This T cell receptor (beta chain) was sequenced during a study of graft-versus-host responses after intestinal transplantation. Study findings and constraints: There was an association between peak levels of circulating GvH clones and early post-transplant HvG declines.

As concerns this clone: What it recognizes is unknown.

The protocol was immunoSEQ multiplex PCR, while the TCRdb copy is restricted to in-frame clones and leaves out a portion. The sample gives approximately 71,000 clones, more than 80% of which show up once; roughly 2.6% is in the top ten. This CDR3 has 16 amino acids. CDR1 is MGHRA and CDR2 is YSYEKL in the germline V gene. J gave up 6 bases and V 3 bases, and 10 bases lay outside the gene matches. Sequenced material: unstimulated CD8+ T cells sorted from spleen or lymph node cells, taken before intestinal transplant. The gene calls are TRBV4-1 and TRBJ2-3; 9 positions agree with TRBD2. The sequence came from a human donor who received an intestinal transplant. The CDR3 DNA sequence: TGCGCCAGCAGCCACCCGACTAGCGGAGACCGTGATACGCAGTATTTT. Protein: CASSHPTSGDRDTQYF.